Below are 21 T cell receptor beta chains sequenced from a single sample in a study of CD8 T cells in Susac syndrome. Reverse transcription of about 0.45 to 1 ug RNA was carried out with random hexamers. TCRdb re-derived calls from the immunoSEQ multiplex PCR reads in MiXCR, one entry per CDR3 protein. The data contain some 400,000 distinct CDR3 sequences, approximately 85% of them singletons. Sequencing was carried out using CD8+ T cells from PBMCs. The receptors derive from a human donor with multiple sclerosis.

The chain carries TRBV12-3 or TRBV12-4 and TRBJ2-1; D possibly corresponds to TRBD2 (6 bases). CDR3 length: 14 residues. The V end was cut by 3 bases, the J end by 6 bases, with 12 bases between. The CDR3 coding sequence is TGTGCCAGCAGTTTTGTACTAGCAGGCAATGAGCAGTTCTTC. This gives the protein CASSFVLAGNEQFF.

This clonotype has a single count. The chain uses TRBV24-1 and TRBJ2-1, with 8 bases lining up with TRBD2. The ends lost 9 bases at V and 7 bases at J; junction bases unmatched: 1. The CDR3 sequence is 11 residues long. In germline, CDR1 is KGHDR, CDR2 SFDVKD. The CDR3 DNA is TGTGCCACCCAGCGGGGGAATGAGCAGTTCTTC. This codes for CATQRGNEQFF.

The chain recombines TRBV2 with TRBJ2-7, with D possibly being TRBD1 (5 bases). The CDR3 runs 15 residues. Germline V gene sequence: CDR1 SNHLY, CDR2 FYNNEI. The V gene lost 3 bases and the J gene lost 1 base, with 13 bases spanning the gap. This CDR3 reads CASSDRQQLSYEQYF. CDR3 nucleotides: TGTGCCAGCAGTGACCGACAGCAGTTGTCCTACGAGCAGTACTTC.

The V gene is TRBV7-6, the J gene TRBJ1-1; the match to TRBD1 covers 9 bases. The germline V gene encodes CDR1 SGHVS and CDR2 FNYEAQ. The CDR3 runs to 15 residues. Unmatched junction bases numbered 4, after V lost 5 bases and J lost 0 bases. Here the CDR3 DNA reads TGTGCCAGCAGCCGGGGACAGGGCCTGAACACTGAAGCTTTCTTT. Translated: CASSRGQGLNTEAFF.

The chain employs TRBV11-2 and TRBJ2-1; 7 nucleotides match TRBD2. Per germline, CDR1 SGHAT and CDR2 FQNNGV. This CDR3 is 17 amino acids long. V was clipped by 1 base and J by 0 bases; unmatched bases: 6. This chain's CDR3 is CASSLGGGDLSYNEQFF. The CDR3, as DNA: TGTGCCAGCAGCTTAGGCGGGGGAGACCTCTCCTACAATGAGCAGTTCTTC.

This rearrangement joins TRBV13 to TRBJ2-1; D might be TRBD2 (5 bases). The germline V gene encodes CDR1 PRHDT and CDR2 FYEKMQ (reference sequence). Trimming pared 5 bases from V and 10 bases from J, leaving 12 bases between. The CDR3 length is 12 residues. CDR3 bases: TGTGCCAGCAGCCCCCTAGGAGGCGAGCAGTTCTTC. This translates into CASSPLGGEQFF.

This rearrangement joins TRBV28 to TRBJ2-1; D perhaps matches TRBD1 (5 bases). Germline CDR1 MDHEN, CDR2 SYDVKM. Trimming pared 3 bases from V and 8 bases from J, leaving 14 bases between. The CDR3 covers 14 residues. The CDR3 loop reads CASSFWAGFDEQFF. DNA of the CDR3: TGTGCCAGCAGTTTCTGGGCAGGGTTCGATGAGCAGTTCTTC.

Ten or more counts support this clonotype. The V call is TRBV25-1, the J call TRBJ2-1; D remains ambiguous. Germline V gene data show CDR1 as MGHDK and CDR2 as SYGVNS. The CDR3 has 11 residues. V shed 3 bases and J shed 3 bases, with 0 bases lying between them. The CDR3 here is CASSDYNEQFF. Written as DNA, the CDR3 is TGTGCCAGCAGTGACTACAATGAGCAGTTCTTC.

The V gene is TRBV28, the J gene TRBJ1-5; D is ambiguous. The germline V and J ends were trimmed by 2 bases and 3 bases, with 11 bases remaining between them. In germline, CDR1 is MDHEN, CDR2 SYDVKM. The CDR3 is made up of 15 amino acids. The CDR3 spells CASSLEGHLNQPQHF. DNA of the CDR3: TGTGCCAGCAGTTTAGAAGGGCATCTCAATCAGCCCCAGCATTTT.

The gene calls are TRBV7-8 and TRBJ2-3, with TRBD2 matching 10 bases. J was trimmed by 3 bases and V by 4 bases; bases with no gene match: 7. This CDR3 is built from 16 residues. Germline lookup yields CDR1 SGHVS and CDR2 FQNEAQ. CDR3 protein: CASSSLAGEGTDTQYF. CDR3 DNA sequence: TGTGCCAGCAGCTCCCTAGCGGGGGAGGGGACAGATACGCAGTATTTT.

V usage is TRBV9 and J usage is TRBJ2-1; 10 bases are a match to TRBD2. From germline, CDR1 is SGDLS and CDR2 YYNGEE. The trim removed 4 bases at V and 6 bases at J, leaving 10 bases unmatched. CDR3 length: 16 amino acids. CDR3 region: CASSPQLAGEFNEQFF. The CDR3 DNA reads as TGTGCCAGCAGCCCACAGCTAGCGGGGGAGTTCAATGAGCAGTTCTTC.

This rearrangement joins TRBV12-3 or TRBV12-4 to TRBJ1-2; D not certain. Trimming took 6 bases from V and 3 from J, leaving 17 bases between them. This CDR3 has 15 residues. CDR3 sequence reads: CASSLTRSLDYGYTF. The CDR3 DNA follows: TGTGCCAGCAGCCTCACCAGGTCGCTCGACTATGGCTACACCTTC.

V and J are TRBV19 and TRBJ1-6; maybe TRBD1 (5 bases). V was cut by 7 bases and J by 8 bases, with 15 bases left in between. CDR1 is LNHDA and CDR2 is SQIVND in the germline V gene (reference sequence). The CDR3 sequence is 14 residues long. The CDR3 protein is CASTGGSQDSPLHF. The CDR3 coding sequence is TGTGCCAGTACGGGGGGGTCACAGGATTCACCCCTCCACTTT. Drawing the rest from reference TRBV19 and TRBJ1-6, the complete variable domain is DGGITQSPKYLFRKEGQNVTLSCEQNLNHDAMYWYRQDPGQGLRLIYYSQIVNDFQKGDIAEGYSVSREKKESFPLTVTSAQKNPTAFYLCASTGGSQDSPLHFGNGTRLTVT.

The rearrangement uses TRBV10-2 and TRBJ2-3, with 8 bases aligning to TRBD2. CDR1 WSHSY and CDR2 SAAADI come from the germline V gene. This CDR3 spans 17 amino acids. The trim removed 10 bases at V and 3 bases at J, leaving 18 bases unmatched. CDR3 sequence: CATLTSGIAGNTDTQYF. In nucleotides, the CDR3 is TGCGCCACCCTGACCTCTGGGATAGCGGGGAATACAGATACGCAGTATTTT.

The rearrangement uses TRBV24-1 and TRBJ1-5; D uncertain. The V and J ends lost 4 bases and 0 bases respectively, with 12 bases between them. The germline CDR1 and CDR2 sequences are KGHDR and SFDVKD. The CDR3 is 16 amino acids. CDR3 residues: CATSDGQADSNQPQHF. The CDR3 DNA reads TGTGCCACCAGTGACGGCCAGGCCGATAGCAATCAGCCCCAGCATTTT.

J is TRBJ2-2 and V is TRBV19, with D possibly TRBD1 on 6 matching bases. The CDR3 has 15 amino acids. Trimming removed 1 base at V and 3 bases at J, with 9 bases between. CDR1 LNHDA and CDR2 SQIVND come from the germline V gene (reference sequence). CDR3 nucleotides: TGTGCCAGTAGTATAGGAGACAGGTACACCGGGGAGCTGTTTTTT. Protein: CASSIGDRYTGELFF.

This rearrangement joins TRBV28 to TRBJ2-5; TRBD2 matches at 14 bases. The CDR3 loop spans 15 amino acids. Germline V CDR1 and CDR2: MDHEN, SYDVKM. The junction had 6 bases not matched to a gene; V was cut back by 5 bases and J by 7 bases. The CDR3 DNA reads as TGTGCCAGCAGTCTGGGGACTAGCGGGAGCGGGACCCAGTACTTC. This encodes CASSLGTSGSGTQYF. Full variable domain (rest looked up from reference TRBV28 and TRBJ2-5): DVKVTQSSRYLVKRTGEKVFLECVQDMDHENMFWYRQDPGLGLRLIYFSYDVKMKEKGDIPEGYSVSREKKERFSLILESASTNQTSMYLCASSLGTSGSGTQYFGPGTRLLVL.

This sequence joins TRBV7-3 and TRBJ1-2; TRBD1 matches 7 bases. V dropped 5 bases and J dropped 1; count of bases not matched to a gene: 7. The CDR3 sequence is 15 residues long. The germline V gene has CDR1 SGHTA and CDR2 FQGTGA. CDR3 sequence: CASSPSGGVNYGYTF. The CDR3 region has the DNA TGTGCCAGCAGCCCCTCAGGGGGGGTTAACTATGGCTACACCTTC.

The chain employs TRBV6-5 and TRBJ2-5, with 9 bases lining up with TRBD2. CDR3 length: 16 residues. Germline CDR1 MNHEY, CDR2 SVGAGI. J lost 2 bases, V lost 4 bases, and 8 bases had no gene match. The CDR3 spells CASSLAGGPRQETQYF. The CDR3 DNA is TGTGCCAGCAGTTTGGCGGGAGGGCCAAGACAAGAGACCCAGTACTTC.

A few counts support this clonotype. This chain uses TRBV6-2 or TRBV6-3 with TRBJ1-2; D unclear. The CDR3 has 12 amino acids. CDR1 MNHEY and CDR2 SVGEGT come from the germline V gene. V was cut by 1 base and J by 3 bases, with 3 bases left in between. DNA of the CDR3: TGTGCCAGCAGTTACTGGGACTATGGCTACACCTTC. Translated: CASSYWDYGYTF.

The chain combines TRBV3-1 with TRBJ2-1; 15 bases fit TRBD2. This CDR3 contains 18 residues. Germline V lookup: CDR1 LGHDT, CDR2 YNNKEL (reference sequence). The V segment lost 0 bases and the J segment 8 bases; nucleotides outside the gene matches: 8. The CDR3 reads CASSQDGLAGGYIDEQFF. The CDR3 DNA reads TGTGCCAGCAGCCAAGATGGACTAGCGGGGGGGTATATCGATGAGCAGTTCTTC.